Presented here are 17 T cell receptor beta chains from one specimen sequenced in a study of liver allograft versus peripheral blood T cells. About the research overall: T cell receptor repertoires in transplanted livers were compared with those in recipients' peripheral blood.

Using its own MiXCR run on the reads, TCRdb lists one record per CDR3 protein. This sample yields some 9,000 distinct CDR3 sequences, of which under 20% are seen a single time; roughly 24% belongs to the top ten. The receptors here all came from a human patient who had a liver transplant. Some T cells may have come from the graft donor.

V usage is TRBV7-9 and J usage is TRBJ2-2, with D unclear. V shed 4 bases and J shed 4 bases, with 10 bases lying between them. Germline CDR1 SEHNR, CDR2 FQNEAQ (reference sequence). CDR3 size: 14 residues. The CDR3 nucleotides are TGTGCCAGCAGCTCAGCCAAACTCACCGGGGAGCTGTTTTTT. Translating it yields CASSSAKLTGELFF.

A few counts support this clonotype. V and J are TRBV5-6 and TRBJ1-1; TRBD1 is a possible D gene (6 bases). CDR1 is SGHDT and CDR2 is YYEEEE in the germline V gene. The CDR3 spans 11 residues. V lost 7 bases, J lost 11 bases, and 15 bases lay in between. This CDR3 is CASPGGGMAFF. In nucleotides, the CDR3 is TGTGCCAGCCCGGGAGGGGGGATGGCTTTCTTT.

Regarding this clonotype: A much larger clone differs from this one at a single base, so this may be a read error. The genes are TRBV6-1 and TRBJ2-2; 7 bases fit TRBD2. Per the germline V gene, CDR1 is MNHNS and CDR2 is SASEGT. The CDR3 consists of 15 residues. V shed 7 bases, J shed 5 bases, and the junction held 10 bases outside the gene matches. The CDR3 nucleotides read TGTGCCAGCATTACCCCCCGGGGGGTTACCGGGGAGCTGTTTTTT. This sequence encodes CASITPRGVTGELFF.

The table lists this clonotype with many counts. The chain joins TRBV7-9 to TRBJ1-4; D remains ambiguous. The CDR3 has 11 residues. Germline V CDR1 and CDR2: SEHNR, FQNEAQ (reference sequence). V was trimmed by 1 base and J by 6 bases, leaving 0 bases between them. This chain's CDR3 is CASSLDEKLFF. CDR3 bases: TGTGCCAGCAGCTTAGATGAAAAACTGTTTTTT.

Comments on this clonotype: With a much larger clone just one base away, this may be a read error. The rearrangement uses TRBV10-3 and TRBJ2-2; D is perhaps TRBD2 (5 bases). The CDR3 consists of 17 residues. Looked up from germline, CDR1 is ENHRY and CDR2 is SYGVKD. V lost 3 bases and J lost 1, with 15 bases in between. The CDR3 DNA reads as TGTGCCATCAGTGATTCGACCGGACGGGGGAACACCGGGGAGCTGTTTTTT. It is translated as CAISDSTGRGNTGELFF.

This clonotype was seen a few times. CDR3: CASSVGSGGPGLETQYF. The DNA of the CDR3 is TGTGCCAGCAGCGTCGGGTCAGGGGGGCCGGGATTAGAGACCCAGTACTTC. This chain uses TRBV14 with TRBJ2-5; TRBD1 might be the D (7 bases). The CDR3 length is 17 residues. The V gene lost 5 bases and the J gene lost 4 bases, with 23 bases spanning the gap. The germline V gene has CDR1 SGHDN and CDR2 FVKESK.

This clonotype was detected ten times or more. This chain uses TRBV7-9 with TRBJ2-1; D might be TRBD2 (5 bases). The V gene lost 5 bases and the J gene lost 3 bases, with 17 bases spanning the gap. Looked up from germline, CDR1 is SEHNR and CDR2 is FQNEAQ (reference sequence). This CDR3 region has 16 residues. CDR3: CASSRKSGSFYNEQFF. The CDR3, as DNA: TGTGCCAGCAGCCGAAAGAGCGGTTCATTCTACAATGAGCAGTTCTTC.

This clonotype was found many times. The chain has TRBV27 and TRBJ2-6, with a tentative D call TRBD2 (5 bases). This CDR3 contains 19 residues. Germline loops: CDR1 MNHEY, CDR2 SMNVEV (reference sequence). V was pared by 5 bases and J by 0 bases, with 20 bases between. CDR3 nucleotide sequence: TGTGCCAGCAGTCCGGGAACTGGACTTCCGGTCTCTGGGGCCAACGTCCTGACTTTC. Amino acid sequence: CASSPGTGLPVSGANVLTF.

This clonotype was observed a handful of times. This chain links TRBV13 with TRBJ2-3; D is unclear. Trimming left V 5 bases short and J 1 base short, with 7 bases between. Germline V gene sequence: CDR1 PRHDT, CDR2 FYEKMQ (reference sequence). CDR3 length: 13 residues. CDR3 sequence (DNA): TGTGCCAGCAGCCCCATGGGCACAGATACGCAGTATTTT. Encoded protein: CASSPMGTDTQYF. Drawing the rest from reference TRBV13 and TRBJ2-3, the complete variable domain is AAGVIQSPRHLIKEKRETATLKCYPIPRHDTVYWYQQGPGQDPQFLISFYEKMQSDKGSIPDRFSAQQFSDYHSELNMSSLELGDSALYFCASSPMGTDTQYFGPGTRLTVL.

This clonotype was counted between two and nine times. This chain connects TRBV12-3 or TRBV12-4 to TRBJ2-5, with D uncertain. V lost 3 bases and J lost 2, with 10 bases in between. The length of the CDR3 is 14 residues. The CDR3 DNA is TGTGCCAGCAGTTTCGGCACGAGGCAAGAGACCCAGTACTTC. Translation gives CASSFGTRQETQYF.

J is TRBJ1-5 and V is TRBV19, with TRBD1 identical over 8 bases. V trimming: 3 bases; J trimming: 5 bases; junction bases outside the gene matches: 12. Germline values: CDR1 LNHDA, CDR2 SQIVND (reference sequence). CDR3 length: 17 amino acids. Written as DNA, the CDR3 is TGTGCCAGTAGTATTCAGGGACGTATACAGGGGGATCAGCCCCAGCATTTT. This translates into CASSIQGRIQGDQPQHF.

This sequence joins TRBV6-2 or TRBV6-3 and TRBJ2-3, with 10 bases that match TRBD2. Trimming took 2 bases from V and 6 from J; bases not matched to a gene: 8. The CDR3 runs to 16 residues. In germline, CDR1 is MNHEY, CDR2 SVGEGT. The CDR3 is CASSYPSGGAPDTQYF. DNA for the CDR3: TGTGCCAGCAGTTACCCAAGCGGGGGGGCCCCGGATACGCAGTATTTT.

This clonotype was picked up a small number of times. V is TRBV12-3 or TRBV12-4 and J is TRBJ1-1; D call uncertain. V shed 3 bases and J shed 0 bases, with 8 bases lying between them. The CDR3 covers 14 residues. In nucleotides, the CDR3 is TGTGCCAGCAGTTTGTCACCTCTGAACACTGAAGCTTTCTTT. This encodes CASSLSPLNTEAFF.

This clonotype has just a few counts. The chain combines TRBV5-5 with TRBJ2-7, with D unclear. The CDR3 contains 13 residues. The germline V gene has CDR1 SGHKS and CDR2 YYEKEE (reference sequence). V shed 0 bases and J shed 3 bases, with 7 bases lying between them. CDR3 in DNA: TGTGCCAGCAGCTTGGAAGCTCTCTACGAGCAGTACTTC. Its protein product is CASSLEALYEQYF. The whole variable domain, filled in from reference TRBV5-5 and TRBJ2-7, reads DAGVTQSPTHLIKTRGQQVTLRCSPISGHKSVSWYQQVLGQGPQFIFQYYEKEERGRGNFPDRFSARQFPNYSSELNVNALLLGDSALYLCASSLEALYEQYFGPGTRLTVT.

This clonotype is labeled as medium-sized. The chain couples TRBV5-4 to TRBJ1-1; D might be TRBD1 (5 bases). The CDR3 totals 13 residues. V gave up 6 bases and J gave up 6 bases, with 15 bases separating them. Germline loops: CDR1 SGHNT, CDR2 YYREEE (reference sequence). CDR3 amino acids: CASTFGGAAEAFF. CDR3 coding DNA: TGTGCCAGCACCTTTGGCGGGGCAGCTGAAGCTTTCTTT.

This clonotype appeared many times. V is TRBV6-6 and J is TRBJ2-3; TRBD2 matches at 10 bases. V trimming: 8 bases; J trimming: 6 bases; junction bases outside the gene matches: 11. This CDR3 comprises 15 residues. The germline V gene encodes CDR1 MNHNY and CDR2 SVGAGI (reference sequence). CDR3 DNA sequence: TGTGCCAGCGGACCTCTAGCGGGGGTCGGGGATACGCAGTATTTT. Its protein is CASGPLAGVGDTQYF.

This clonotype is medium-sized within its sample. The chain uses TRBV6-2 or TRBV6-3 and TRBJ1-2, with 7 bases that match TRBD1. The CDR3 is 14 amino acids. Germline V gene data show CDR1 as MNHEY and CDR2 as SVGEGT. The trim removed 5 bases at V and 1 base at J, leaving 4 bases unmatched. CDR3 nucleotide sequence: TGTGCCAGCAGTCCCGGGACAGATAACTATGGCTACACCTTC. It yields the protein CASSPGTDNYGYTF.